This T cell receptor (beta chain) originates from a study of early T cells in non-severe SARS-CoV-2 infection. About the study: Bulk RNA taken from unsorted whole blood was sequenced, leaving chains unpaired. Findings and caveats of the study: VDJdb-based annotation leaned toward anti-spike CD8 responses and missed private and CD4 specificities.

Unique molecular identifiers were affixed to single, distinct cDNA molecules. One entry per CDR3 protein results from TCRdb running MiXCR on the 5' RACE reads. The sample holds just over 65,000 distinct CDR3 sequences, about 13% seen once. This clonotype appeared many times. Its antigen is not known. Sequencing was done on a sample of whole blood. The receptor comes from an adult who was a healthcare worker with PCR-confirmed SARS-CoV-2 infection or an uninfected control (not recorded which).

CDR3 loop: CASSGSPLQGYNSPLHF. CDR3 DNA: TGTGCCAGCAGTGGCTCGCCACTACAGGGTTATAATTCACCCCTCCACTTT. The chain combines TRBV6-1 with TRBJ1-6, with D perhaps matching TRBD1 (6 bases). The V end lost 4 bases, the J end lost 4 bases, and 17 bases lay between the germline ends. The CDR3 runs 17 residues. Germline CDR1 MNHNS, CDR2 SASEGT.